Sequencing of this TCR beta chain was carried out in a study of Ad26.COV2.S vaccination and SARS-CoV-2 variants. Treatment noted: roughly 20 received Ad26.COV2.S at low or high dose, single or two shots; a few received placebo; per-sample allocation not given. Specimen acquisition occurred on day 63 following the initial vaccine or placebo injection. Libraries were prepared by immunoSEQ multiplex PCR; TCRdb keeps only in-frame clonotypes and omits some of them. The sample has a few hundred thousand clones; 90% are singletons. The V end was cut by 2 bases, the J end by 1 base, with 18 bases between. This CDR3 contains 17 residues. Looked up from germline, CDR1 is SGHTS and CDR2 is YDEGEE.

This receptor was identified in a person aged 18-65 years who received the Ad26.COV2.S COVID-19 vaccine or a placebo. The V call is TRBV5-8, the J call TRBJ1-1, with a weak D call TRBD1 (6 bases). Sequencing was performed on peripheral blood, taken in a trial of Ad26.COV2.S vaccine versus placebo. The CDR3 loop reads CASSLQGIGSGNTEAFF. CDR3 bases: TGTGCCAGCAGCTTACAGGGTATAGGGTCGGGGAACACTGAAGCTTTCTTT.